This TCR beta chain originates from a study of blood T cell repertoires in COVID-19. Study-wide context: Spain, Italy and the United States supplied samples that represented acute and convalescent COVID-19.

Original data processing: Quantification of nucleated cells was approximated via reference gene primer amplification. Data came from immunoSEQ multiplex PCR; TCRdb stores just in-frame clones and leaves some out. D and trimming come from the DNA, and the V and J calls and clone size come from that table. The sample records approximately 70,000 clones, 90% being singletons. The CDR3 consists of 13 residues. Germline V gene lookup returns CDR1 SQVTM and CDR2 ANQGSEA. Trimming cost V 5 bases and J 2 bases, with 12 bases left between them. The TCR comes from a woman aged 18-30 years with acute or convalescent COVID-19. Material for sequencing was peripheral blood. This sequence joins TRBV29-1 and TRBJ1-2; D is perhaps TRBD1 (6 bases). CDR3 amino acids: CSVTDRENYGYTF. The DNA for the CDR3 is TGCAGCGTTACGGACAGAGAGAACTATGGCTACACCTTC.